This entry lists 23 T cell receptor beta chains sequenced from one sample in a study of STAT5B mutations in CD4+ large granular lymphocyte leukemia. Profiling relied on immunoSEQ multiplex PCR, and the TCRdb table lists in-frame clones only, not all of them. The repertoire consists of fewer than 40,000 clones, with around 76% occurring once and the leading ten covering about 6.6%. The specimen was CD4+ T cells from blood buffy coats. The receptors were gathered from a human donor in good health.

The chain carries TRBV27 and TRBJ2-1, with TRBD2 matching 9 bases. The V and J ends lost 3 bases and 7 bases, in that order; junction bases with no gene match: 7. The CDR3 sequence is 15 residues long. Per germline, CDR1 MNHEY and CDR2 SMNVEV (reference sequence). The CDR3 DNA sequence: TGTGCCAGCAGTTTTCCGGGACTAGCCGGTAATGAGCAGTTCTTC. It specifies CASSFPGLAGNEQFF.

V and J are TRBV7-9 and TRBJ2-7; D gene ambiguous. Germline CDR1 reads SEHNR; CDR2 reads FQNEAQ (reference sequence). V lost 6 bases and J 5 bases, leaving 14 bases between the germline ends. The CDR3 contains 13 residues. CDR3 nucleotide sequence: TGTGCCAGCAGTTTCCCGCCAGTCCACGAGCAGTACTTC. It codes for CASSFPPVHEQYF.

V is TRBV11-3 and J is TRBJ1-1; the D gene is possibly TRBD1 (6 bases). Germline V gives CDR1 SGHNT, CDR2 YENEEA. The V end lost 4 bases, the J end lost 4 bases, and 16 bases lay between the germline ends. CDR3 length equals 15 residues. The CDR3 region has the DNA TGTGCCAGCAGCTACGTCGATCCGGGGGCCACTGAAGCTTTCTTT. Its protein is CASSYVDPGATEAFF.

The CDR3 here is CASSFGQGNYGYTF. DNA of the CDR3: TGTGCCAGTAGCTTTGGACAGGGTAACTATGGCTACACCTTC. The chain links TRBV19 to TRBJ1-2, with 8 bases identical to TRBD1. This CDR3 region has 14 residues. Germline V gives CDR1 LNHDA, CDR2 SQIVND (reference sequence). V lost 6 bases to trimming and J lost 1 base; unmatched junction nucleotides: 4.

The chain is built from TRBV5-1 and TRBJ1-1; maybe TRBD1 (5 bases). The length of the CDR3 is 13 residues. Trimming removed 0 bases at V and 7 bases at J, with 10 bases between. CDR1 SGHRS and CDR2 YFSETQ come from the germline V gene. CDR3 nucleotide sequence: TGCGCCAGCAGCTTGGTCAGGGACGATGAAGCTTTCTTT. Translated: CASSLVRDDEAFF.

The sample holds a few counts of this clone. The gene calls are TRBV7-9 and TRBJ1-4; D unclear. V gave up 1 base and J gave up 7 bases, with 4 bases separating them. Germline loops: CDR1 SEHNR, CDR2 FQNEAQ (reference sequence). This CDR3 comprises 12 residues. CDR3 region: CASSLVREKLFF. In DNA form, the CDR3 reads TGTGCCAGCAGCTTAGTACGTGAAAAACTGTTTTTT.

This rearrangement joins TRBV18 to TRBJ2-5; D not certain. V lost 8 bases, J lost 5 bases, and 9 bases lay in between. CDR1 KGHSH and CDR2 LQKENI come from the germline V gene. This CDR3 has 11 amino acids. The DNA of the CDR3 is TGTGCCAGCGAGGAGAGGGAGACCCAGTACTTC. This sequence encodes CASEERETQYF.

The chain links TRBV4-1 to TRBJ1-5; D gene unclear. Trimming stripped 4 bases from V and 7 bases from J, with 5 bases between. From germline, CDR1 is MGHRA and CDR2 YSYEKL. The CDR3 consists of 11 residues. CDR3 sequence reads: CASSRPQPQHF. CDR3 nucleotide sequence: TGCGCCAGCAGCCGACCACAGCCCCAGCATTTT.

The chain combines TRBV7-2 with TRBJ2-5; D possibly uses TRBD1 or TRBD2 (5 bases each). Trimming stripped 3 bases from V and 2 bases from J, with 16 bases between. Germline-derived CDR1 and CDR2 are SGHTA and FQGNSA. The CDR3 sequence is 16 residues long. In DNA form, the CDR3 reads TGTGCCAGCAGCTTCGGGGCAGGAGGTTATCAAGAGACCCAGTACTTC. Its translation is CASSFGAGGYQETQYF.

The gene calls are TRBV7-8 and TRBJ2-1, with 13 bases lining up with TRBD2. Trimming removed 5 bases from V and 7 bases from J; junction bases left unmatched: 8. The V gene's germline CDR1 is SGHVS and CDR2 FQNEAQ. There are 16 residues in the CDR3. The chain's CDR3 is CASSPQTSGGRNEQFF. The CDR3 DNA is TGTGCCAGCAGCCCACAGACTAGCGGGGGGCGTAATGAGCAGTTCTTC. The full variable domain, its missing parts supplied by reference TRBV7-8 and TRBJ2-1, is GAGVSQSPRYKVAKRGQDVALRCDPISGHVSLFWYQQALGQGPEFLTYFQNEAQLDKSGLPSDRFFAERPEGSVSTLKIQRTQQEDSAVYLCASSPQTSGGRNEQFFGPGTRLTVL.

The V call is TRBV7-2, the J call TRBJ2-1, with TRBD1 identical over 7 bases. J gave up 8 bases and V 5 bases, and 12 bases lay outside the gene matches. Germline V gene sequence: CDR1 SGHTA, CDR2 FQGNSA. This CDR3 spans 15 amino acids. The CDR3 coding sequence is TGTGCCAGCAGCACCCGACAGGGAATGGGCCATGAGCAGTTCTTC. As protein: CASSTRQGMGHEQFF.

The rearrangement joins TRBV18 to TRBJ2-3; tentatively, D is TRBD2 (5 bases). The CDR3 contains 14 residues. The V end was cut by 2 bases, the J end by 2 bases, with 8 bases between. Germline V gene data show CDR1 as KGHSH and CDR2 as LQKENI. CDR3 DNA: TGTGCCAGCTCACCAAGCGGAACCACAGATACGCAGTATTTT. As protein: CASSPSGTTDTQYF.

This clone was seen a single time. The chain recombines TRBV5-6 with TRBJ2-6, with D maybe TRBD1 (6 bases). CDR1 is SGHDT and CDR2 is YYEEEE in the germline V gene. Trimming shortened V by 5 bases and J by 0 bases, and 15 bases separated the two germline ends. This CDR3 is built from 17 residues. CDR3 DNA sequence: TGTGCCAGCAGTCCCCCGGGACACAACTCTGGGGCCAACGTCCTGACTTTC. Translated, it gives CASSPPGHNSGANVLTF.

This rearrangement joins TRBV11-2 to TRBJ2-1, with 7 positions matching TRBD1. J gave up 7 bases and V 5 bases, and 5 bases lay outside the gene matches. The CDR3 runs to 13 residues. Germline V gene sequence: CDR1 SGHAT, CDR2 FQNNGV. The CDR3 region has the DNA TGTGCCAGCAGCCGCCAGACAGGGAATGAGCAGTTCTTC. This encodes CASSRQTGNEQFF.

This clone occurred a few times. The chain joins TRBV18 to TRBJ1-6; D is possibly TRBD1 (5 bases). Germline CDR1 is KGHSH and CDR2 is LQKENI. V gave up 3 bases and J gave up 7 bases, with 16 bases separating them. The CDR3 consists of 16 residues. For the CDR3, the DNA is TGTGCCAGCTCACCCCCAGGGACTGGCCGGAATTCACCCCTCCACTTT. It translates to CASSPPGTGRNSPLHF.

The V gene is TRBV7-9, the J gene TRBJ2-3, with TRBD1 identical over 10 bases. With V trimmed by 5 bases and J by 4 bases, 9 bases remained unmatched. This CDR3 spans 16 amino acids. CDR1 SEHNR and CDR2 FQNEAQ come from the germline V gene (reference sequence). CDR3 coding DNA: TGTGCCAGCAGCCCCTGGACAGGGGGACGGTCAGATACGCAGTATTTT. Its protein product is CASSPWTGGRSDTQYF.

V and J are TRBV9 and TRBJ1-5; D might be TRBD1 (5 bases). Germline-derived CDR1 and CDR2 are SGDLS and YYNGEE. Trimming pared 3 bases from V and 4 bases from J, leaving 11 bases between. The CDR3 runs 14 residues. The CDR3: CASSDGTRNQPQHF. The CDR3 DNA follows: TGTGCCAGCAGCGACGGGACTCGTAATCAGCCCCAGCATTTT.

The chain links TRBV5-8 to TRBJ2-7; no reliable D call. Germline V gene lookup returns CDR1 SGHTS and CDR2 YDEGEE. V dropped 4 bases and J dropped 0 bases, with 17 bases sitting between them. CDR3 length: 16 residues. The CDR3 loop is CASSRSQTVVSYEQYF. CDR3 nucleotide sequence: TGTGCCAGCAGCCGATCACAGACTGTAGTCTCCTACGAGCAGTACTTC.

This clone was found once. This chain connects TRBV4-3 to TRBJ1-1; maybe TRBD1 (5 bases). Germline V lookup: CDR1 LGHNA, CDR2 YSLEER. The CDR3 extends over 14 amino acids. With 1 base removed from V and 5 bases from J, the gap between germline ends came to 11 bases. Written as DNA, the CDR3 is TGCGCCAGCAGCCAAGGGGGCTTCGGGACTGAAGCTTTCTTT. Protein sequence: CASSQGGFGTEAFF.

The DNA of the CDR3 is TGTGCCAGCAGCTTTCAGCTGGGGACCGGGGAGCTGTTTTTT. Translating it yields CASSFQLGTGELFF. The rearrangement joins TRBV11-2 to TRBJ2-2; no firm D call. CDR3 length: 14 amino acids. V was cut by 3 bases and J by 5 bases, with 10 bases left in between. Looked up from germline, CDR1 is SGHAT and CDR2 is FQNNGV.

This clone turned up a few times. The chain uses TRBV2 and TRBJ1-6; maybe TRBD1 (6 bases). Germline V CDR1 and CDR2: SNHLY, FYNNEI. V lost 6 bases, J lost 3 bases, and 12 bases lay in between. The CDR3 is 15 amino acids. The CDR3 loop reads CASSVGQFYNSPLHF. The CDR3 DNA sequence: TGTGCCAGCAGCGTAGGACAGTTCTATAATTCACCCCTCCACTTT.

This sequence joins TRBV5-1 and TRBJ2-7, with TRBD1 matching over 7 bases. This CDR3 contains 15 residues. Germline V gene data show CDR1 as SGHRS and CDR2 as YFSETQ. With V trimmed by 3 bases and J by 2 bases, 8 bases remained unmatched. DNA of the CDR3: TGCGCCAGCAGCTCCAGGGCCGGGACAGCCTACGAGCAGTACTTC. It encodes CASSSRAGTAYEQYF.

The J gene is TRBJ2-6, the V gene TRBV7-3; D not certain. The CDR3 has 15 amino acids. Trimming took 4 bases from V and 2 from J, leaving 9 bases between them. Germline CDR1 SGHTA, CDR2 FQGTGA. Here the CDR3 reads CASSSRGAGANVLTF. DNA of the CDR3: TGTGCCAGCAGCTCACGCGGAGCTGGGGCCAACGTCCTGACTTTC.